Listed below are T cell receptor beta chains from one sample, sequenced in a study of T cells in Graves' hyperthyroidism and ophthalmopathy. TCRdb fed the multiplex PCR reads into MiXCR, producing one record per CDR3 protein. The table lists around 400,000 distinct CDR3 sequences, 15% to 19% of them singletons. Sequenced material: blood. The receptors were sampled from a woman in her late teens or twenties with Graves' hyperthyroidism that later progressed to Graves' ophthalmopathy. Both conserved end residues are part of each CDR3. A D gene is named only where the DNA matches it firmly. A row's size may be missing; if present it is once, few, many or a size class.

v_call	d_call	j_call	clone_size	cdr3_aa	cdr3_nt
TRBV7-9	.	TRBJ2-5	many	CASSFEGEETQYF	TGTGCCAGCAGCTTCGAGGGGGAAGAGACCCAGTACTTC
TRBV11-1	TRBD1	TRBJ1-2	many	CASSPDGTGEGYTF	TGTGCCAGCAGCCCAGATGGGACAGGTGAAGGCTACACCTTC
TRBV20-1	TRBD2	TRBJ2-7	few	CSATGTSKIYEQYF	TGCAGTGCTACCGGGACTAGCAAAATCTACGAGCAGTACTTC
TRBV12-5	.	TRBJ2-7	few	CASGGLRDGAYEQYF	TGTGCTAGTGGAGGTCTACGGGACGGAGCCTACGAGCAGTACTTC
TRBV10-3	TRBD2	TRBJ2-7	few	CAIRRGGNLAGLLGNEQYF	TGTGCCATCAGGCGTGGGGGGAACTTAGCGGGCCTCTTGGGGAACGAGCAGTACTTC
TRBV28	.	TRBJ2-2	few	CASEGDTGELFF	TGTGCCAGCGAAGGGGACACCGGGGAGCTGTTTTTT
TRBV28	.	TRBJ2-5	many	CASSLSLGNSDIETQYF	TGTGCCAGCAGTTTATCCCTAGGAAACTCAGATATAGAGACCCAGTACTTC
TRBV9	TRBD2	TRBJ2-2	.	CASSPRSKTSGGGGIAGELFF	TGTGCCAGCAGCCCCCGCAGCAAGACTAGCGGGGGAGGGGGAATAGCCGGGGAGCTGTTTTTT
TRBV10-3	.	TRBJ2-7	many	CAISAVDSGEQYF	TGTGCCATCAGTGCCGTGGACAGTGGCGAGCAGTACTTC
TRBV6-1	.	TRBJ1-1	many	CASSRQAGTNTEAFF	TGTGCCAGCAGCCGGCAAGCCGGGACGAACACTGAAGCTTTCTTT
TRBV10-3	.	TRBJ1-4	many	CAISAGTGGATNEKLFF	TGTGCCATCAGTGCTGGGACGGGCGGAGCAACTAATGAAAAACTGTTTTTT